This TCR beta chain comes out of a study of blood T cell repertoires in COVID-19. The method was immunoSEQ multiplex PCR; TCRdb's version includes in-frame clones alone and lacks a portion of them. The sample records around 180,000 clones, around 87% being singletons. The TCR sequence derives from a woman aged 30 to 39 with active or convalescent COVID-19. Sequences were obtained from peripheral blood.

The CDR3 DNA follows: TGTGCCAGCAGCTTAGCGCCACAGCTGCCTAACTATGGCTACACCTTC. Protein sequence: CASSLAPQLPNYGYTF. V usage is TRBV7-9 and J usage is TRBJ1-2; D gene uncertain. Trimming removed 0 bases at V and 0 bases at J, with 11 bases between. CDR3 length: 16 amino acids. Germline CDR1 SEHNR, CDR2 FQNEAQ (reference sequence).